This TCR beta chain derives from a study of prognosis after radiotherapy for stage I lung cancer. Study-level background: With stereotactic body radiotherapy, no patient received any concurrent therapy.

About this clonotype itself: Its cognate antigen is unknown.

Findings of the study overall: Metastatic and non-metastatic patients reportedly diverged in TRBV and TRBJ gene usage.

Germline values: CDR1 SGDLS, CDR2 YYNGEE. Between the trimmed V and J ends, which lost 0 bases and 4 bases, there was a span of 11 bases. The CDR3 sequence is 15 residues long. Genomic DNA yielded TCR beta CDR3, amplified by two-round multiplex PCR. Round-one PCR had primers specific to each TRBV and TRBJ gene. Via MiXCR, TCRdb re-called the multiplex PCR reads, giving one row per CDR3 protein. The table includes more than 30,000 distinct CDR3 sequences, around 43% detected once. This TCR was sampled from a donor at least 50 years old with non-small cell lung cancer. Sample: PBMCs, taken before or after stereotactic body radiation therapy (not recorded which). The V call is TRBV9, the J call TRBJ2-1; D uncertain. For the CDR3, the DNA is TGTGCCAGCAGCGTAGAGGGTTGGGGATACAATGAGCAGTTCTTC. It yields the protein CASSVEGWGYNEQFF.